Listed here are 29 T cell receptor beta chains from one sample, sequenced in a study of cytomegalovirus exposure and HLA in healthy donors. A multiplex PCR was run with 60 Vbeta primers and 13 Jbeta primers. Sequencing was performed with immunoSEQ multiplex PCR; in TCRdb, only in-frame clones are kept and a portion is missing. Of more than 110,000 clones listed, more than 70% are singletons. The sequenced sample consisted of PBMCs. These receptors were collected from a male donor in good health and CMV-seropositive.

The chain couples TRBV20-1 to TRBJ2-7, with D possibly TRBD1 on 5 matching bases. V lost 8 bases and J 5 bases, leaving 10 bases between the germline ends. Germline assignment: CDR1 DFQATT and CDR2 SNEGSKA (reference sequence). The length of the CDR3 is 10 residues. CDR3 amino acids: CSPLTDEQYF. CDR3 sequence (DNA): TGCAGTCCCTTGACAGACGAGCAGTACTTC.

The chain joins TRBV6-6 to TRBJ2-5, with a weak D call TRBD1 (6 bases). The end of the DNA is better explained by TRBJ2-7, so the J call may be wrong. This CDR3 has 16 residues. Germline V gene sequence: CDR1 MNHNY, CDR2 SVGAGI (reference sequence). As DNA, the CDR3 is TGTGCCAGCAGTGTTACAGGGAATCCTTTCTCCTACGAGCAGTACTTC. Amino acids: CASSVTGNPFSYEQYF.

This chain links TRBV7-9 with TRBJ2-3, with 8 bases fitting TRBD2. V gave up 7 bases and J gave up 6 bases; unmatched junction bases: 9. The V gene's germline CDR1 is SEHNR and CDR2 FQNEAQ (reference sequence). CDR3 length equals 14 residues. The DNA for the CDR3 is TGTGCCAGCACCCCTGGCGGGGGGTCCGATACGCAGTATTTT. Its translation is CASTPGGGSDTQYF.

The chain combines TRBV4-1 with TRBJ2-5, with TRBD2 matching 14 bases. The J call is doubtful: the DNA matches TRBJ2-7 better. This CDR3 has 16 amino acids. Germline loops: CDR1 MGHRA, CDR2 YSYEKL. CDR3 DNA sequence: TGCGCCAGCAGCCAACCCGGGACTAGCGGGGGTTACGAGCAGTACTTC. It yields the protein CASSQPGTSGGYEQYF.

This chain uses TRBV5-1 with TRBJ2-2, with 7 bases matching TRBD1. Germline V gene data show CDR1 as SGHRS and CDR2 as YFSETQ. J gave up 4 bases and V 4 bases, and 10 bases lay outside the gene matches. The CDR3 runs 16 residues. DNA for the CDR3: TGCGCCAGCAGCAGAGGACGGGACAGAGCCACCGGGGAGCTGTTTTTT. Translation: CASSRGRDRATGELFF.

The J gene is TRBJ2-7, the V gene TRBV2; 8 bases agree with TRBD1. The V and J ends lost 7 bases and 4 bases, in that order; junction bases with no gene match: 6. The CDR3 runs 13 residues. Germline lookup yields CDR1 SNHLY and CDR2 FYNNEI. DNA of the CDR3: TGTGCCAGCACCACGGGACAGGTTTACGAGCAGTACTTC. Amino acids: CASTTGQVYEQYF.

This clone was observed a few times. The chain joins TRBV19 to TRBJ2-7, with 8 bases fitting TRBD1. The CDR3 covers 14 residues. Trimming cost V 4 bases and J 1 base; bases outside gene matches: 3. Germline CDR1 LNHDA, CDR2 SQIVND (reference sequence). The CDR3 sequence: CASSRTGRSYEQYF. The CDR3 DNA sequence: TGTGCCAGTAGTAGGACAGGGCGATCCTACGAGCAGTACTTC.

In DNA form, the CDR3 reads TGCAGCGTTGAGACGGGACTCTACGAGCAGTACTTC. Protein sequence: CSVETGLYEQYF. The chain recombines TRBV29-1 with TRBJ2-7; possible D gene TRBD2, 6 bases. Trimming shortened V by 3 bases and J by 3 bases, and 9 bases separated the two germline ends. The CDR3 spans 12 residues. Germline V gene sequence: CDR1 SQVTM, CDR2 ANQGSEA.

The V and J genes are TRBV28 and TRBJ2-7; 10 bases line up with TRBD2. This CDR3 comprises 13 residues. CDR1 and CDR2 (germline): MDHEN, SYDVKM. CDR3: CVTGLASSYEQYF. The CDR3 DNA is TGTGTCACGGGACTAGCGAGCTCCTACGAGCAGTACTTC.

V and J are TRBV28 and TRBJ1-2, with 8 bases lining up with TRBD1. Germline V gene lookup returns CDR1 MDHEN and CDR2 SYDVKM. V gave up 3 bases and J gave up 6 bases; unmatched junction bases: 3. The CDR3 sequence is 13 residues long. The CDR3, as DNA: TGTGCCAGCAGTTTTCAGGGGGCGGATGGCTACACCTTC. It encodes CASSFQGADGYTF.

The chain combines TRBV13 with TRBJ2-3, with 9 bases aligning to TRBD2. Looked up from germline, CDR1 is PRHDT and CDR2 is FYEKMQ (reference sequence). The J segment lost 6 bases and the V segment lost 4 bases, leaving 11 bases of the junction unmatched. This CDR3 has 16 residues. CDR3 protein: CASSSQSGGHTDTQYF. The CDR3 nucleotides are TGTGCCAGCAGCTCTCAAAGCGGGGGGCACACGGATACGCAGTATTTT.

This clone has more than one count but fewer than ten. The V and J genes are TRBV9 and TRBJ1-3; no firm D call. The CDR3 extends over 18 amino acids. The V and J ends lost 0 bases and 1 base respectively, with 17 bases between them. CDR1 is SGDLS, CDR2 YYNGEE, per germline. CDR3 bases: TGTGCCAGCAGCGTAGCTTATCCAGGATTACTTTCTGGAAACACCATATATTTT. Amino acids: CASSVAYPGLLSGNTIYF.

The CDR3 DNA follows: TGTGCCACCAGCAAAGACAGGGGCTTAAGCTCTGGGGCCAACGTCCTGACTTTC. Amino acid sequence: CATSKDRGLSSGANVLTF. The rearrangement links TRBV15 to TRBJ2-6, with 8 bases lining up with TRBD1. The CDR3 is 18 amino acids. J lost 0 bases, V lost 4 bases, and 8 bases had no gene match. The germline gives CDR1 LNHNV, CDR2 YYDKDF (reference sequence). The full variable domain, completed using reference TRBV15 and TRBJ2-6, is DAMVIQNPRYQVTQFGKPVTLSCSQTLNHNVMYWYQQKSSQAPKLLFHYYDKDFNNEADTPDNFQSRRPNTSFCFLDIRSPGLGDTAMYLCATSKDRGLSSGANVLTFGAGSRLTVL.

The chain has TRBV4-2 and TRBJ1-3, with 7 bases matching TRBD1. The germline V gene has CDR1 LGHNA and CDR2 YNFKEQ. The junction had 6 bases not matched to a gene; V was cut back by 4 bases and J by 0 bases. The CDR3 sequence is 16 residues long. The DNA for the CDR3 is TGTGCCAGCAGCCGCACCGGGACAGACTCTGGAAACACCATATATTTT. The encoded protein is CASSRTGTDSGNTIYF.

The gene calls are TRBV7-8 and TRBJ1-5, with a possible D match to TRBD1 (5 bases). V lost 5 bases and J 2 bases, leaving 7 bases between the germline ends. Germline CDR1 SGHVS, CDR2 FQNEAQ. The CDR3 spans 13 residues. The CDR3 protein is CASSPQGNQPQHF. DNA of the CDR3: TGTGCCAGCAGCCCACAGGGCAATCAGCCCCAGCATTTT.

The J gene is TRBJ1-1, the V gene TRBV19; TRBD1 is a possible D gene (5 bases). Trimming cost V 0 bases and J 5 bases, with 10 bases left between them. Germline lookup yields CDR1 LNHDA and CDR2 SQIVND (reference sequence). This CDR3 is 14 amino acids long. CDR3 DNA sequence: TGTGCCAGTAGTATAGAAGGTGGGGGGACTGAAGCTTTCTTT. This sequence encodes CASSIEGGGTEAFF.

The chain employs TRBV19 and TRBJ2-1; TRBD2 aligns across 11 bases. Germline loops: CDR1 LNHDA, CDR2 SQIVND (reference sequence). This CDR3 region has 16 residues. The V segment lost 5 bases and the J segment 2 bases; nucleotides outside the gene matches: 5. The CDR3 sequence: CASSLSSGGAYNEQFF. CDR3 DNA sequence: TGTGCCAGTAGTCTGAGTAGCGGGGGGGCCTACAATGAGCAGTTCTTC.

The rearrangement uses TRBV5-1 and TRBJ1-6; TRBD1 matches at 7 bases. The junction had 14 bases not matched to a gene; V was cut back by 7 bases and J by 1 base. Germline-derived CDR1 and CDR2 are SGHRS and YFSETQ. This CDR3 is built from 18 residues. The CDR3 reads CASSLTGVVASYNSPLHF. DNA of the CDR3: TGCGCCAGCTCCTTAACAGGGGTCGTAGCGTCCTATAATTCACCCCTCCACTTT.

The chain combines TRBV11-2 with TRBJ2-3; 11 bases fit TRBD1. CDR1 and CDR2 from the germline V gene are SGHAT and FQNNGV. Trimming removed 5 bases from V and 6 bases from J; junction bases left unmatched: 10. This CDR3 region has 16 residues. CDR3 sequence (DNA): TGTGCCAGCAGCCTGACGGGACAGGGGGTTTTGGATACGCAGTATTTT. Translating it yields CASSLTGQGVLDTQYF.

The chain has TRBV6-1 and TRBJ1-3; 10 bases map to TRBD1. Germline CDR1 is MNHNS and CDR2 is SASEGT. The V and J ends lost 6 bases and 3 bases, in that order; junction bases with no gene match: 5. The CDR3 has 15 amino acids. CDR3 nucleotides: TGTGCCAGCAGCCAGACAGGGGGCTATGGAAACACCATATATTTT. Its protein product is CASSQTGGYGNTIYF.

The J gene is TRBJ1-6, the V gene TRBV10-1, with D possibly TRBD1 on 6 matching bases. CDR1 and CDR2 (germline): WNHNN, SYGVQD (reference sequence). The CDR3 consists of 17 residues. Deletions cut 8 bases from V and 9 bases from J, with 26 bases between. CDR3 sequence: CASDKTYDRPWGSPLHF. CDR3 DNA sequence: TGCGCCAGCGATAAAACTTACGACAGGCCGTGGGGTTCACCCCTCCACTTT.

This chain connects TRBV5-5 to TRBJ1-1, with 10 bases fitting TRBD1. V shed 3 bases, J shed 0 bases, and the junction held 17 bases outside the gene matches. The CDR3 is made up of 20 amino acids. Germline loops: CDR1 SGHKS, CDR2 YYEKEE (reference sequence). CDR3 sequence (DNA): TGTGCCAGCAGCTCAGGCCGGGACAGGGGCCAATTAATTATGAACACTGAAGCTTTCTTT. Amino acids: CASSSGRDRGQLIMNTEAFF.

This clone was seen only once. This chain uses TRBV5-1 with TRBJ2-3, with no clear D. The germline gives CDR1 SGHRS, CDR2 YFSETQ. This CDR3 contains 13 residues. Trimming left V 5 bases short and J 0 bases short, with 7 bases between. The CDR3 protein is CASREVSTDTQYF. In DNA, the CDR3 is TGCGCCAGCAGAGAGGTTAGCACAGATACGCAGTATTTT.

CDR3 bases: TGTGCCAGCAGTGAAGTTGAACAGGGGGACGGAAACACCATATATTTT. Amino acids: CASSEVEQGDGNTIYF. The gene calls are TRBV25-1 and TRBJ1-3, with TRBD1 identical over 8 bases. The CDR3 is 16 residues long. Germline loops: CDR1 MGHDK, CDR2 SYGVNS. V shed 2 bases, J shed 4 bases, and the junction held 7 bases outside the gene matches.

The chain carries TRBV18 and TRBJ1-3; 7 bases map to TRBD1. J gave up 0 bases and V 2 bases, and 4 bases lay outside the gene matches. The germline V gene has CDR1 KGHSH and CDR2 LQKENI. The CDR3 covers 16 residues. The CDR3 region has the DNA TGTGCCAGCTCACCAAGGGGGCAATCCTCTGGAAACACCATATATTTT. Translation: CASSPRGQSSGNTIYF.

The chain is built from TRBV28 and TRBJ2-7; D ambiguous. CDR1 and CDR2 from the germline V gene are MDHEN and SYDVKM. The CDR3 runs to 12 residues. Trimming removed 5 bases from V and 7 bases from J, with 12 bases in between. Here the CDR3 reads CASSPPLLEQYF. CDR3 coding DNA: TGTGCCAGCAGTCCCCCGTTGTTGGAGCAGTACTTC.

The gene calls are TRBV6-5 and TRBJ1-5; 7 bases map to TRBD1. The V segment lost 4 bases and the J segment 10 bases; nucleotides outside the gene matches: 10. Germline V gene sequence: CDR1 MNHEY, CDR2 SVGAGI. The CDR3 runs to 14 residues. The CDR3 nucleotides read TGTGCCAGCAGTTCTTCTCAGGGGGAGGAACCCCAGCATTTT. It specifies CASSSSQGEEPQHF.

The chain recombines TRBV5-1 with TRBJ2-7; D possibly corresponds to TRBD1 (6 bases). The CDR3 totals 13 residues. The germline V and J ends were trimmed by 0 bases and 6 bases, with 10 bases remaining between them. The germline V gene has CDR1 SGHRS and CDR2 YFSETQ. CDR3 in DNA: TGCGCCAGCAGCTTGGTCTCAGGGGTCGAGCAGTACTTC. Translating gives CASSLVSGVEQYF.

The V call is TRBV7-9, the J call TRBJ1-2, with 9 bases that match TRBD1. The J segment lost 6 bases and the V segment lost 5 bases, leaving 4 bases of the junction unmatched. Germline V CDR1 and CDR2: SEHNR, FQNEAQ (reference sequence). This CDR3 contains 13 residues. In DNA, the CDR3 is TGTGCCAGCAGCCTGGGGACAGGGAATGGCTACACCTTC. Amino acid sequence: CASSLGTGNGYTF.